In this sample, the clone carrying this T cell receptor (beta chain) turned up a few times. This entry comes from a study of radiation and T cells in renal cell carcinoma. This CDR3 has 13 amino acids. The V and J ends lost 6 bases and 7 bases, in that order; junction bases with no gene match: 6. CDR1 is GTSNPN, CDR2 SVGIG, per germline (reference sequence). As to time point: baseline pretreatment blood. Treatment of the sample: 15 Gy SBRT to primary tumor, nephrectomy 4 weeks later. Serial blood draws occurred at baseline and 2 and 4 weeks post-SBRT. Clones were sequenced by immunoSEQ multiplex PCR, and TCRdb holds only the in-frame ones, with some missing. Altogether about 140,000 clones are present, approximately 82% being singletons, with the ten largest covering under 25%.

This TCR derives from a woman in her 50s with renal cell carcinoma. The starting material was blood, obtained from a patient whose treatment included radiotherapy and nephrectomy. This sequence joins TRBV30 and TRBJ1-5; 10 bases agree with TRBD1. CDR3 sequence (DNA): TGTGCCTGTACGACAGGGGGCGAACAGCCCCAGCATTTT. Amino acids: CACTTGGEQPQHF.